The rows below give T cell receptor beta chains drawn from one sample of a study of CXCR3-negative and CXCR3-positive naive CD8 T cells. TCRdb reprocessed the 5' RACE reads and reports one entry per CDR3 protein, with no DNA. This repertoire comprises about 60,000 distinct CDR3 sequences; its ten largest clones make up 0.53%. Sequenced material: naive CXCR3+ CD8+ T cells from blood. All receptors derive from a human donor in good health. Some clones in this sample may be carry-over from other donors' samples. The CDR3 runs from the conserved cysteine through the conserved F or W. Fields, in order: V gene, J gene, CDR3 protein.

v_call: TRBV3-1
j_call: TRBJ2-1
cdr3_aa: CASSQEPQGPADNEQFF

v_call: TRBV2
j_call: TRBJ1-2
cdr3_aa: CASSEGQGNYGYAF

v_call: TRBV7-6
j_call: TRBJ2-7
cdr3_aa: CASSQGPSYEQYF

v_call: TRBV2
j_call: TRBJ2-1
cdr3_aa: CASRGQGHNEQFF

v_call: TRBV6-2/TRBV6-3
j_call: TRBJ2-7
cdr3_aa: CASSYSSIAERYEQYF

v_call: TRBV29-1
j_call: TRBJ2-2
cdr3_aa: CSVAGGLSVGELFF

v_call: TRBV7-9
j_call: TRBJ2-3
cdr3_aa: CASSLSGAGADTQYF

v_call: TRBV4-3
j_call: TRBJ1-1
cdr3_aa: CASSQVASMEGTEAFF

v_call: TRBV29-1
j_call: TRBJ2-7
cdr3_aa: CSVELGEAYEQYF

v_call: TRBV7-3
j_call: TRBJ2-1
cdr3_aa: CASSSGGTEQFF

v_call: TRBV20-1
j_call: TRBJ2-1
cdr3_aa: CSALRSGGATEQFF

v_call: TRBV12-3/TRBV12-4
j_call: TRBJ1-3
cdr3_aa: CASSFPGNTIYF

v_call: TRBV7-9
j_call: TRBJ2-7
cdr3_aa: CASSPRDNYEQYF

v_call: TRBV12-5
j_call: TRBJ2-7
cdr3_aa: CASGFDRTYEQYF

v_call: TRBV29-1
j_call: TRBJ1-1
cdr3_aa: CSVVQGLYTEAFF

v_call: TRBV7-3
j_call: TRBJ2-1
cdr3_aa: CASGLGAYNEQFF

v_call: TRBV9
j_call: TRBJ2-2
cdr3_aa: CASSVGTANTGELFF

v_call: TRBV5-1
j_call: TRBJ2-1
cdr3_aa: CASSETGGRTADNEQFF

v_call: TRBV28
j_call: TRBJ2-2
cdr3_aa: CASSFYRTGNTGELFF

v_call: TRBV29-1
j_call: TRBJ2-5
cdr3_aa: CSVDRLLAGEETQYF

v_call: TRBV15
j_call: TRBJ2-1
cdr3_aa: CATSRETFHNEQFF

v_call: TRBV5-5
j_call: TRBJ2-1
cdr3_aa: CASTTGTGLYNEQFF

v_call: TRBV5-1
j_call: TRBJ1-4
cdr3_aa: CASSTGQEEKLFF

v_call: TRBV9
j_call: TRBJ1-4
cdr3_aa: CASSPSTGGNEKLFF

v_call: TRBV7-9
j_call: TRBJ1-1
cdr3_aa: CASSFLGRGDTEAFF

v_call: TRBV29-1
j_call: TRBJ1-3
cdr3_aa: CSVGEFGNTIYF

v_call: TRBV4-1
j_call: TRBJ2-5
cdr3_aa: CASSQFMGETQYF

v_call: TRBV5-1
j_call: TRBJ1-1
cdr3_aa: CASSLHRENTEAFF

v_call: TRBV6-5
j_call: TRBJ2-5
cdr3_aa: CASSYLNTHETQYF

v_call: TRBV5-1
j_call: TRBJ2-7
cdr3_aa: CASSFAGDSYEQYF

v_call: TRBV5-1
j_call: TRBJ1-4
cdr3_aa: CASTGQGENENLFF

v_call: TRBV12-3/TRBV12-4
j_call: TRBJ2-3
cdr3_aa: CASSSVRETQRDTQYF

v_call: TRBV21-1
j_call: TRBJ1-2
cdr3_aa: CASSGRDRLTMGYTF